In its sample, the clone carrying this T cell receptor (beta chain) was seen many times. The antigen remains unidentified. Sample time point: patch test 2, 6 weeks after DPC sensitization. The treatment was: therapeutic diphenylcyclopropenone sensitization with weekly scalp DPC. These data come from a study of human T cells and chemical hapten exposure. Overall study context: Patches with 0.01% DPC went on the upper back, and the tests were read at 6 days. Whole-study findings and limits: No change in TCRs above 1 in 1000 frequency was produced by DPC sensitization. PT1 expanded TCR counts correlated positively with patch test score.

V lost 4 bases, J lost 2 bases, and 2 bases stayed unmatched. Germline V gene lookup returns CDR1 SGDLS and CDR2 YYNGEE. There are 14 residues in the CDR3. TCRdb reanalysed the RACE reads using MiXCR and keeps one entry per CDR3 protein. The table has about 82,000 distinct CDR3 sequences, more than 6.5% seen once. The specimen comprised whole blood, sampled in connection with sensitization to the hapten diphenylcyclopropenone (DPC). The clonotype was recovered from a woman aged 25 to 39 with alopecia areata. Some clones in this sample may be carry-over from other donors' samples. This sequence joins TRBV9 and TRBJ2-1, with 8 bases identical to TRBD2. As DNA, the CDR3 is TGTGCCAGCAGCTTCGGGGGGGCCTACAATGAGCAGTTCTTC. It yields the protein CASSFGGAYNEQFF.